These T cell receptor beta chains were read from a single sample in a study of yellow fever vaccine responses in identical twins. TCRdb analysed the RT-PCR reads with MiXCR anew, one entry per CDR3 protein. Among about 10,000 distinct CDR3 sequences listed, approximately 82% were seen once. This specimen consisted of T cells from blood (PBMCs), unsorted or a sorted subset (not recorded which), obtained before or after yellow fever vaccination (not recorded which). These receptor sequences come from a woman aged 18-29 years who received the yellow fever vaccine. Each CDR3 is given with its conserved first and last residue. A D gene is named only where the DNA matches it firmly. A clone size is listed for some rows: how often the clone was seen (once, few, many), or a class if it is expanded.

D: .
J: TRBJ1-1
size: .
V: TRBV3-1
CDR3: CASRQGGETEAFF
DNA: TGTGCCAGCAGACAAGGAGGGGAAACTGAAGCTTTCTTT

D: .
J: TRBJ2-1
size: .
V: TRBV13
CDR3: CASSPRKGRSSYNEQFF
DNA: TGTGCCAGCAGCCCCCGAAAGGGAAGAAGCTCCTACAATGAGCAGTTCTTC

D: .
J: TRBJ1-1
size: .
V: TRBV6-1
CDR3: CASSPGQSSHTEAFF
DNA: TGTGCCAGCAGTCCGGGGCAGTCCTCCCACACTGAAGCTTTCTTT

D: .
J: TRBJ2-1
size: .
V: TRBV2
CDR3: CASRDFSYNEQFF
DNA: TGTGCCAGCAGGGACTTTTCCTACAATGAGCAGTTCTTC

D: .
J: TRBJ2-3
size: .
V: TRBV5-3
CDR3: CATHLTGPYTDTQYF
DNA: TGTGCCACCCACTTAACGGGACCGTACACAGATACGCAGTATTTT

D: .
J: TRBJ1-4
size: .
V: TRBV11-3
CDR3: CASSLRQEHEKLFF
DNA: TGTGCCAGCAGCTTGCGACAGGAGCATGAAAAACTGTTTTTT

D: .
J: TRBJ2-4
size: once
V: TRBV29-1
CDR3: CSGETGIPRPSQNIQYF
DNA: TGCAGCGGTGAAACAGGGATCCCACGACCTAGCCAAAACATTCAGTACTTC

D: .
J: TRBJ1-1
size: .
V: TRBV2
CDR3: CASSGQMNTEAFF
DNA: TGTGCCAGCAGTGGGCAAATGAACACTGAAGCTTTCTTT

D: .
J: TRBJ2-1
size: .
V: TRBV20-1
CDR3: CSGVDNEQFF
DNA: TGCAGTGGGGTCGACAATGAGCAGTTCTTC

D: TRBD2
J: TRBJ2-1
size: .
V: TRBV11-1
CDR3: CASSLERLAGEQFF
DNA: TGTGCCAGCAGCTTAGAGCGACTAGCGGGAGAGCAGTTCTTC

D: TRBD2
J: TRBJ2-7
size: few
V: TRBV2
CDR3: CASSPLAGGGYEQYF
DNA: TGTGCCAGCAGTCCTCTAGCGGGAGGGGGCTACGAGCAGTACTTC

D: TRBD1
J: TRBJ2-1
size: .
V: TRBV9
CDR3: CASSAGTAGYNEQFF
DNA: TGTGCCAGCAGCGCCGGGACAGCAGGGTACAATGAGCAGTTCTTC

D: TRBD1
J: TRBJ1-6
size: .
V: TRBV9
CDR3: CASSVGDRDNSPLHF
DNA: TGTGCCAGCAGCGTAGGGGACAGGGATAATTCACCCCTCCACTTT

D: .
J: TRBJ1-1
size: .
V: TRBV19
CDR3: CASSIDSLNTEAFF
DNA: TGTGCCAGTAGTATTGACAGCCTGAACACTGAAGCTTTCTTT

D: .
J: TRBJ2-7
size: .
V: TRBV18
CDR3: CASSLTSISYEQYF
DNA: TGTGCCAGCTCACTAACGTCCATAAGCTACGAGCAGTACTTC

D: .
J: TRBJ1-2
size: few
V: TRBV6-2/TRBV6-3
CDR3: CASSYVRQITIDGYTF
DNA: TGTGCCAGCAGTTACGTCAGACAGATCACTATTGATGGCTACACCTTC

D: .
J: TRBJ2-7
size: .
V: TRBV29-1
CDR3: CSANGSKQQYF
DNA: TGCAGCGCCAACGGGTCTAAACAGCAGTACTTC

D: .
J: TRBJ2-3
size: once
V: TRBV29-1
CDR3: CSVEKAEPWTDTQYF
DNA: TGCAGCGTGGAAAAAGCGGAACCTTGGACAGATACGCAGTATTTT

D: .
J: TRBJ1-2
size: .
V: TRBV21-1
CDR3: CASSNLLGARYGYTF
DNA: TGTGCCAGCAGCAATTTGCTGGGGGCGCGCTATGGCTACACCTTC

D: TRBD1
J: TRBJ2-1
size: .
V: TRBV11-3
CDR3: CASSSRDSRPYEQFF
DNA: TGTGCCAGCAGCTCCCGGGACAGCCGCCCGTATGAGCAGTTCTTC

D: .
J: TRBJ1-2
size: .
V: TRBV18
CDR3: CASSPPRGANDGYTF
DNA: TGTGCCAGCTCACCACCCAGGGGAGCGAACGATGGCTACACCTTC

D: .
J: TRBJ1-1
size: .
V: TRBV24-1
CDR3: CATSDRREAFF
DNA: TGTGCCACCAGTGATAGACGTGAAGCTTTCTTT

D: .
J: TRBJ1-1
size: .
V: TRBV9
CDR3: CASSVQGNLNTEAFF
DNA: TGTGCCAGCAGCGTACAGGGGAACCTGAACACTGAAGCTTTCTTT

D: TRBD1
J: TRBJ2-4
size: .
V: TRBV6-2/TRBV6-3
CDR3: CASSSLGQGIAKNIQYF
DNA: TGTGCCAGCAGTTCCTTAGGACAGGGAATAGCCAAAAACATTCAGTACTTC

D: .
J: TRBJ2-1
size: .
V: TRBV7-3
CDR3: CASSPEGASSYNEQFF
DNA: TGTGCCAGCAGCCCCGAAGGAGCGAGCTCCTACAATGAGCAGTTCTTC

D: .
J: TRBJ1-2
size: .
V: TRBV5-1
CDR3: CASSPRTKDYGYTF
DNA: TGCGCCAGCAGCCCGCGGACGAAGGACTATGGCTACACCTTC

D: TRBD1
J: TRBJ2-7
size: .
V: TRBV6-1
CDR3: CASCGDRNYEQYF
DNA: TGTGCCAGTTGTGGGGACAGAAACTACGAGCAGTACTTC

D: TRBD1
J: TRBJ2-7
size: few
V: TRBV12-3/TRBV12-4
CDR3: CASTGGQGSFEQYF
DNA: TGTGCCAGCACCGGGGGACAGGGGAGTTTCGAGCAGTACTTC

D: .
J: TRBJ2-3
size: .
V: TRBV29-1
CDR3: CSVGEQSADTQYF
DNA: TGCAGCGTTGGAGAACAGTCAGCAGATACGCAGTATTTT

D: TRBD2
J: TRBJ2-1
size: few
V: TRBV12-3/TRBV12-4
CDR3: CASSRPRTSGKHEQFF
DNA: TGTGCCAGCAGCCGACCGAGGACTAGCGGGAAACATGAGCAGTTCTTC

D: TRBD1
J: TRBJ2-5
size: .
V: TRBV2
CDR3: CASRTQGVQETQYF
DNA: TGTGCCAGCAGGACCCAGGGGGTGCAAGAGACCCAGTACTTC

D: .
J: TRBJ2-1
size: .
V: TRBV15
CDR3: CATSGNYNEQFF
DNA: TGTGCCACTAGCGGAAACTACAATGAGCAGTTCTTC

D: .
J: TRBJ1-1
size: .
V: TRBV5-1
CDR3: CASARLATVNTEAFF
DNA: TGCGCCAGCGCCCGGCTAGCAACCGTGAACACTGAAGCTTTCTTT

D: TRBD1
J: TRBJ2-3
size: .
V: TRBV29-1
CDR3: CSSQAGGLTDTQYF
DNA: TGCAGCTCTCAGGCAGGGGGCTTAACAGATACGCAGTATTTT

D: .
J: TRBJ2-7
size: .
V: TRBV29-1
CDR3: CSVARLLAYEQYF
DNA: TGCAGCGTAGCTCGGCTGCTCGCCTACGAGCAGTACTTC

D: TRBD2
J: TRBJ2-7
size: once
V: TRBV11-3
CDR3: CASSPTSGSYEQYF
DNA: TGTGCCAGCAGCCCCACTAGCGGGAGCTACGAGCAGTACTTC

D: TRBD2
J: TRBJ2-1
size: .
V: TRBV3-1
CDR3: CASSVLLAGGPYNEQFF
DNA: TGTGCCAGCAGCGTTTTACTAGCGGGAGGACCCTACAATGAGCAGTTCTTC

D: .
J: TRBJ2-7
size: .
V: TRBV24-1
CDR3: CATSPGGGSYEQYF
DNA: TGTGCCACCAGTCCCGGCGGCGGCTCCTACGAGCAGTACTTC

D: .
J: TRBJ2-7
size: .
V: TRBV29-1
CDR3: CSVRDSYEQYF
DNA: TGCAGCGTTCGAGATTCTTACGAGCAGTACTTC

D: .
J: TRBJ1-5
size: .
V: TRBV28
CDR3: CASSLSFGRWDADQPQHF
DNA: TGTGCCAGCAGTTTATCTTTCGGGCGGTGGGACGCCGATCAGCCCCAGCATTTT

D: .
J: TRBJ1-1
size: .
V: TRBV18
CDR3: CASSPSQAPGAFF
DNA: TGTGCCAGCTCACCATCACAAGCTCCGGGAGCTTTCTTT

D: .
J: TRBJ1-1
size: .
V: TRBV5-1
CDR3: CASSPWTSQNTEAFF
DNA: TGCGCCAGCAGCCCCTGGACAAGCCAGAACACTGAAGCTTTCTTT

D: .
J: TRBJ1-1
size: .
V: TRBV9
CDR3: CASSAPTGFEAFF
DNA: TGTGCCAGCAGCGCCCCAACAGGGTTTGAAGCTTTCTTT

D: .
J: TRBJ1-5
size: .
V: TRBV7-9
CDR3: CASSQTGQPQHF
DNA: TGTGCCAGCAGCCAGACCGGTCAGCCCCAGCATTTT

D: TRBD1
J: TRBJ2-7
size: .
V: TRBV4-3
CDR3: CASSQAGTGIWYEQYF
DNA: TGCGCCAGCAGCCAAGCTGGGACAGGGATATGGTACGAGCAGTACTTC

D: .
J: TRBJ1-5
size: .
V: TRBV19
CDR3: CASSTQGGGYSNQPQHF
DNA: TGTGCCAGTAGTACACAGGGTGGGGGGTATAGCAATCAGCCCCAGCATTTT

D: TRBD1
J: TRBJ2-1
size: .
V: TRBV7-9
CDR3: CASSFQQGTGEQFF
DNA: TGTGCCAGCAGCTTCCAACAGGGGACCGGTGAGCAGTTCTTC

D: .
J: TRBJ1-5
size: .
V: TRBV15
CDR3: CATSRTASNQPQHF
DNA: TGTGCCACCAGCAGGACTGCTAGCAATCAGCCCCAGCATTTT

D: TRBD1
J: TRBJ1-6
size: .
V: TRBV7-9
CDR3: CASSRDRGGSPLHF
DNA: TGTGCCAGCAGCAGAGACAGGGGAGGTTCACCCCTCCACTTT

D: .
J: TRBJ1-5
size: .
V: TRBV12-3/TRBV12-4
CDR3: CASRLSGRVQPQHF
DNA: TGTGCCAGCAGACTTTCGGGCAGGGTTCAGCCCCAGCATTTT

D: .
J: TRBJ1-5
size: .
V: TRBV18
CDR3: CASSPGGVQPQHF
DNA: TGTGCCAGCTCCCCCGGGGGGGTCCAGCCCCAGCATTTT

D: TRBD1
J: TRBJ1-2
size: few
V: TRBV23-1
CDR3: CASSQSLKPGTVRYGYTF
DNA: TGCGCCAGCAGTCAATCACTCAAACCAGGGACAGTACGATATGGCTACACCTTC